These T cell receptor beta chains were read from a single sample in a study of graft-versus-host responses after intestinal transplantation. TCRdb keeps only in-frame clones here, not all; method: immunoSEQ multiplex PCR. In the table there are around 23,000 clones, 90% to 95% of which are singletons. The specimen comprised PBMCs, sampled around 30 days after intestinal transplant. These receptors were collected from a human patient who received an intestinal transplant, so some T cells may come from the graft donor. Both conserved end residues are part of each CDR3. A D gene is named only where the DNA matches it firmly. Clone sizes are given selectively: once, few, many, or a class where the clone is expanded.

CDR3 DNA: TGCGCCAGCAGCTTGGGAATCTCCATCTACGAGCAGTACTTC; CDR3 protein: CASSLGISIYEQYF; J gene: TRBJ2-7; D gene: .; clone size: .; V gene: TRBV5-1
CDR3 DNA: TGTGCCAGCAGCTCCGGGACAGGGAACACTGAAGCTTTCTTT; CDR3 protein: CASSSGTGNTEAFF; J gene: TRBJ1-1; D gene: TRBD1; clone size: .; V gene: TRBV7-9
CDR3 DNA: TGTGCCAGCAGTGAAAGCAGGGGCAGGCTCTATGGCTACACCTTC; CDR3 protein: CASSESRGRLYGYTF; J gene: TRBJ1-2; D gene: .; clone size: .; V gene: TRBV6-1
CDR3 DNA: TGTGCCAGCAGGGTAGCTAATGAGCAGTTCTTC; CDR3 protein: CASRVANEQFF; J gene: TRBJ2-1; D gene: .; clone size: .; V gene: TRBV6-6
CDR3 DNA: TGTGCCAGTAGGGGGACATGGAATTCACCCCTCCACTTT; CDR3 protein: CASRGTWNSPLHF; J gene: TRBJ1-6; D gene: .; clone size: once; V gene: TRBV19
CDR3 DNA: TGTGCCAGCAGCGTAGGGCAGGGGGACTATGGTTACACCTTC; CDR3 protein: CASSVGQGDYGYTF; J gene: TRBJ1-2; D gene: TRBD1; clone size: .; V gene: TRBV9
CDR3 DNA: TGCAGTGCTCTAGCTCCGGATACGCAGTATTTT; CDR3 protein: CSALAPDTQYF; J gene: TRBJ2-3; D gene: .; clone size: .; V gene: TRBV20-1
CDR3 DNA: TGTGCCAGCAGCCCCGGGACTAGCGGGAGTGTGGGAGAGACCCAGTACTTC; CDR3 protein: CASSPGTSGSVGETQYF; J gene: TRBJ2-5; D gene: TRBD2; clone size: .; V gene: TRBV5-4
CDR3 DNA: TGTGCCAGCAGAGGGGGGGCCCGACTAGCGGGGAACAATGAGCAGTTCTTC; CDR3 protein: CASRGGARLAGNNEQFF; J gene: TRBJ2-1; D gene: TRBD2; clone size: .; V gene: TRBV2
CDR3 DNA: TGTGCCAGCAGTCTAGCGGGAGTTCGAGAGACCCAGTACTTC; CDR3 protein: CASSLAGVRETQYF; J gene: TRBJ2-5; D gene: TRBD2; clone size: .; V gene: TRBV25-1
CDR3 DNA: TGTGCCAGCAGCGTGGGACAGGGGGGCTACGAGCAGTACTTC; CDR3 protein: CASSVGQGGYEQYF; J gene: TRBJ2-7; D gene: TRBD1; clone size: .; V gene: TRBV9
CDR3 DNA: TGTGCCAGCAGTTTTAGAGGGTTGAGCTACACCTTC; CDR3 protein: CASSFRGLSYTF; J gene: TRBJ1-2; D gene: .; clone size: .; V gene: TRBV28
CDR3 DNA: TGTGCCAGCAGCTTAGCATCCCACGGAGGGTACACCGGGGAGCTGTTTTTT; CDR3 protein: CASSLASHGGYTGELFF; J gene: TRBJ2-2; D gene: .; clone size: .; V gene: TRBV11-2
CDR3 DNA: TGTGCCAGCAGCTTAGGAGGCACAGCTCGTCGCCTCTACAATGAGCAGTTCTTC; CDR3 protein: CASSLGGTARRLYNEQFF; J gene: TRBJ2-1; D gene: .; clone size: .; V gene: TRBV7-8
CDR3 DNA: TGTGCCAGCAGCTTAGCGGATGGTCTATCCTACGAGCAGTACTTC; CDR3 protein: CASSLADGLSYEQYF; J gene: TRBJ2-7; D gene: .; clone size: .; V gene: TRBV28
CDR3 DNA: TGTGCCAGCAGCCCCCTTTGGGAGAACTATGGCTACACCTTC; CDR3 protein: CASSPLWENYGYTF; J gene: TRBJ1-2; D gene: .; clone size: .; V gene: TRBV11-2
CDR3 DNA: TGTGCCAGCAGTAGGACAGACGGCCTGGTAACCGGGGAGCTGTTTTTT; CDR3 protein: CASSRTDGLVTGELFF; J gene: TRBJ2-2; D gene: .; clone size: .; V gene: TRBV2
CDR3 DNA: TGTGCCAGCAGTTTATCCGGCCAAAACATTCAGTACTTC; CDR3 protein: CASSLSGQNIQYF; J gene: TRBJ2-4; D gene: .; clone size: .; V gene: TRBV27
CDR3 DNA: TGTGCCAGCAGCTTCGGGACTGGCTCGGGAGATACGCAGTATTTT; CDR3 protein: CASSFGTGSGDTQYF; J gene: TRBJ2-3; D gene: .; clone size: .; V gene: TRBV5-4
CDR3 DNA: TGCGCCAGCAGCTTATCGGCCCCTTACGAGCAGTACTTC; CDR3 protein: CASSLSAPYEQYF; J gene: TRBJ2-7; D gene: .; clone size: .; V gene: TRBV5-1
CDR3 DNA: TGTGCCAGCAAATCGGATGGAAACACCATATATTTT; CDR3 protein: CASKSDGNTIYF; J gene: TRBJ1-3; D gene: .; clone size: .; V gene: TRBV6-1
CDR3 DNA: TGTGCCAGCAGCTTATCGGACAGCTATGGCTACACCTTC; CDR3 protein: CASSLSDSYGYTF; J gene: TRBJ1-2; D gene: .; clone size: .; V gene: TRBV7-2
CDR3 DNA: TGTGCCAGCAGCTTGGACAGGGCTGAGACCCAGTACTTC; CDR3 protein: CASSLDRAETQYF; J gene: TRBJ2-5; D gene: .; clone size: .; V gene: TRBV5-4
CDR3 DNA: TGCGCCAGCAGCCAACAACTAGAGGAGGACGAGCAGTACTTC; CDR3 protein: CASSQQLEEDEQYF; J gene: TRBJ2-7; D gene: .; clone size: once; V gene: TRBV4-1
CDR3 DNA: TGTGCCAGCAGTGAATTAGCGGGGGGGATCACAGATACGCAGTATTTT; CDR3 protein: CASSELAGGITDTQYF; J gene: TRBJ2-3; D gene: TRBD2; clone size: .; V gene: TRBV6-1
CDR3 DNA: TGTGCCAGCGGCGGTAGTCACGGCGGGGGGACTAACAATGAGCAGTTCTTC; CDR3 protein: CASGGSHGGGTNNEQFF; J gene: TRBJ2-1; D gene: TRBD2; clone size: .; V gene: TRBV2
CDR3 DNA: TGTGCCAGCAGCCAAACGACTAGCGGAGAGGGATACGAGCAGTACTTC; CDR3 protein: CASSQTTSGEGYEQYF; J gene: TRBJ2-7; D gene: TRBD2; clone size: .; V gene: TRBV6-6
CDR3 DNA: TGTGCCAGCAGCTTAGGTCTAGCGGCGCTCAACACCGGGGAGCTGTTTTTT; CDR3 protein: CASSLGLAALNTGELFF; J gene: TRBJ2-2; D gene: TRBD2; clone size: .; V gene: TRBV7-2
CDR3 DNA: TGTGCCAGCAGCTTAGGGACAGGCGGAAACACCATATATTTT; CDR3 protein: CASSLGTGGNTIYF; J gene: TRBJ1-3; D gene: .; clone size: few; V gene: TRBV13
CDR3 DNA: TGTGCCAGCAGTTTTTTGTCCATCGACAGGGGTAACTATGGCTACACCTTC; CDR3 protein: CASSFLSIDRGNYGYTF; J gene: TRBJ1-2; D gene: TRBD1; clone size: .; V gene: TRBV27
CDR3 DNA: TGTGCCAGCAGCTTAGGCGCAGGGCAGGAGACCCAGTACTTC; CDR3 protein: CASSLGAGQETQYF; J gene: TRBJ2-5; D gene: .; clone size: .; V gene: TRBV7-9
CDR3 DNA: TGTGCCAGCAGCTCTCAGGGGGCGGAAAACATTCAGTACTTC; CDR3 protein: CASSSQGAENIQYF; J gene: TRBJ2-4; D gene: TRBD1; clone size: once; V gene: TRBV5-4
CDR3 DNA: TGTGCCAGCAGCCAAGATGGCGGGACATTCAACACTGAAGCTTTCTTT; CDR3 protein: CASSQDGGTFNTEAFF; J gene: TRBJ1-1; D gene: .; clone size: .; V gene: TRBV14
CDR3 DNA: TGTGCCAGTAGTGAGAGTAGCGGGGCGATCACAGATACGCAGTATTTT; CDR3 protein: CASSESSGAITDTQYF; J gene: TRBJ2-3; D gene: TRBD2; clone size: .; V gene: TRBV19
CDR3 DNA: TGCGCCAGCAGCCCTCACGAAGCTTATGGCTACACCTTC; CDR3 protein: CASSPHEAYGYTF; J gene: TRBJ1-2; D gene: .; clone size: .; V gene: TRBV4-3
CDR3 DNA: TGTGCCAGCAGCTTAGCGTCGGGACAGACTGAGCAGTTCTTC; CDR3 protein: CASSLASGQTEQFF; J gene: TRBJ2-1; D gene: TRBD1; clone size: .; V gene: TRBV11-2
CDR3 DNA: TGTGCCAGCAGGGGGACAGGGGGCTCTGGAAACACCATATATTTT; CDR3 protein: CASRGTGGSGNTIYF; J gene: TRBJ1-3; D gene: TRBD1; clone size: .; V gene: TRBV28
CDR3 DNA: TGTGCCAGCAGCGTTACAGGGGGCCTCTGGGGCTACACCTTC; CDR3 protein: CASSVTGGLWGYTF; J gene: TRBJ1-2; D gene: TRBD1; clone size: .; V gene: TRBV28
CDR3 DNA: TGTGCCAGCAGCTTACGACTAGCGGGCAACAATGAGCAGTTCTTC; CDR3 protein: CASSLRLAGNNEQFF; J gene: TRBJ2-1; D gene: TRBD2; clone size: .; V gene: TRBV7-8
CDR3 DNA: TGTGCCAGCAGCCTCGGGACTAGCGGGTCCTACGAGCAGTACTTC; CDR3 protein: CASSLGTSGSYEQYF; J gene: TRBJ2-7; D gene: TRBD2; clone size: .; V gene: TRBV9
CDR3 DNA: TGTGCCAGCAGCGTAAACCAGGGAATCGGGGAGCTGTTTTTT; CDR3 protein: CASSVNQGIGELFF; J gene: TRBJ2-2; D gene: .; clone size: .; V gene: TRBV7-9
CDR3 DNA: TGCGCCAGCAGCTGGGGGCCTACACGGACGGAGAACACCGGGGAGCTGTTTTTT; CDR3 protein: CASSWGPTRTENTGELFF; J gene: TRBJ2-2; D gene: .; clone size: .; V gene: TRBV5-1
CDR3 DNA: TGTGCCAGTAGTACTAGCGGGAGCTACAATGAGCAGTTCTTC; CDR3 protein: CASSTSGSYNEQFF; J gene: TRBJ2-1; D gene: TRBD2; clone size: .; V gene: TRBV19
CDR3 DNA: TGCGCCAGCAGGTCGGCGCTAAACGGGGTAGAGACCCAGTACTTC; CDR3 protein: CASRSALNGVETQYF; J gene: TRBJ2-5; D gene: .; clone size: once; V gene: TRBV5-1
CDR3 DNA: TGTGCCAGCAGTTTATCGGCAGGGGGCAATCAGCCCCAGCATTTT; CDR3 protein: CASSLSAGGNQPQHF; J gene: TRBJ1-5; D gene: .; clone size: .; V gene: TRBV27
CDR3 DNA: TGTGCCAGCAGGACCGACAATGAGCAGTTCTTC; CDR3 protein: CASRTDNEQFF; J gene: TRBJ2-1; D gene: .; clone size: .; V gene: TRBV27
CDR3 DNA: TGTGCCAGCAGTTCAGGACTAGCGGGGAGCACAGATACGCAGTATTTT; CDR3 protein: CASSSGLAGSTDTQYF; J gene: TRBJ2-3; D gene: TRBD2; clone size: .; V gene: TRBV27
CDR3 DNA: TGCGCCAGCAGCCCCGAGGGGCTTCAAGAGACCCAGTACTTC; CDR3 protein: CASSPEGLQETQYF; J gene: TRBJ2-5; D gene: .; clone size: .; V gene: TRBV4-1
CDR3 DNA: TGTGCCAGCAGTGGTAGCGGGAGGGCCCAAGATACGCAGTATTTT; CDR3 protein: CASSGSGRAQDTQYF; J gene: TRBJ2-3; D gene: TRBD2; clone size: .; V gene: TRBV6-1
CDR3 DNA: TGCGCCAGCAGTCAGACCCAAAAAGGGTACCAAGAGACCCAGTACTTC; CDR3 protein: CASSQTQKGYQETQYF; J gene: TRBJ2-5; D gene: .; clone size: .; V gene: TRBV10-2
CDR3 DNA: TGCGCCAGCAGCCAAGCGACCTATGTTGATGAGCAGTTCTTC; CDR3 protein: CASSQATYVDEQFF; J gene: TRBJ2-1; D gene: .; clone size: once; V gene: TRBV4-1
CDR3 DNA: TGTGCCAGCAGTGAACACCAGGGGGCGCGGAATTCACCCCTCCACTTT; CDR3 protein: CASSEHQGARNSPLHF; J gene: TRBJ1-6; D gene: TRBD1; clone size: .; V gene: TRBV6-1
CDR3 DNA: TGTGCCAGCAGTACGGACAGCTCCTATAATTCACCCCTCCACTTT; CDR3 protein: CASSTDSSYNSPLHF; J gene: TRBJ1-6; D gene: .; clone size: .; V gene: TRBV2
CDR3 DNA: TGTGCCAGTAGAAAGAGGGGGGTCGGCTATGGCTACACCTTC; CDR3 protein: CASRKRGVGYGYTF; J gene: TRBJ1-2; D gene: .; clone size: .; V gene: TRBV6-1
CDR3 DNA: TGTGCCAGCAGCCAAGGCAATAAGGTGGGGTATGGCTACACCTTC; CDR3 protein: CASSQGNKVGYGYTF; J gene: TRBJ1-2; D gene: .; clone size: .; V gene: TRBV4-2